This T cell receptor (beta chain) was obtained from a study of T-cell memory formation after mild COVID-19. The TCR alpha and TCR beta cDNA libraries, bearing sample barcodes and UMIs, were generated by 5'RACE using constant-segment primers. Via MiXCR, TCRdb re-called the 5' RACE reads, giving one row per CDR3 protein. The sample has about 350,000 distinct CDR3 sequences, approximately 14% seen once. The CDR3 contains 14 residues. The germline gives CDR1 SGHRS, CDR2 YFSETQ. V shed 4 bases and J shed 4 bases, with 13 bases lying between them. Study-level results: Later expanders leaned CD4+, whereas day 15 to 85 contracting clones were balanced CD4/CD8. Contracting CD4+ clones sat mainly in CM and EM; CD8+ in EMRA. Some clones that responded turned up in pre-infection memory, which suggests that cross-reactive memory joined in.

This clonotype was observed many times. Antigen: not known. This clonotype originated in a man aged 18 to 29 who had mild COVID-19 (a few samples of this study predate the infection). Cell type and time point are not known. Sequencing used PBMCs or a T cell subset sorted from them (not recorded which). The chain carries TRBV5-1 and TRBJ2-3; D remains unclear. CDR3 coding DNA: TGCGCCAGCAGCCCTGGTGGGGTTCCAGATACGCAGTATTTT. Translation gives CASSPGGVPDTQYF.